A few counts support the clone carrying this T cell receptor beta chain. No antigen is known for it. V was trimmed by 4 bases and J by 7 bases, leaving 16 bases between them. The CDR3 totals 15 residues. Germline CDR1 is SNHLY and CDR2 is FYNNEI. This sample is drawn from a study of beta chain features in type 1 diabetes. Overall study: Patients shared similar age, gender and cell yields with healthy donors.

Study-wide findings and caveats: Insertions at VDJ junctions were less frequent in type 1 diabetes patients. These patients also deleted more nucleotides at the same junctions. Naive, central memory and regulatory TCRB repertoires appeared more similar among patients than healthy donors.

Every isolated RNA sample was fully reverse transcribed, so sequencing captured expressed TCRB transcripts. Here immunoSEQ multiplex PCR was the method, and the copy in TCRdb shows in-frame clones only, minus some. The sample contains under 950,000 clones, roughly a sixth of which appear only once. The sequence came from a woman younger than 30 in good health. The sample was naive CD4+ T cells from blood. V and J are TRBV2 and TRBJ2-2; a possible D gene is TRBD2 (6 bases). CDR3 bases: TGTGCCAGCAGTGTTGGGACGGGAGTGGTCGGGGAGCTGTTTTTT. It translates to CASSVGTGVVGELFF. The full variable domain, completed using reference TRBV2 and TRBJ2-2, is EPEVTQTPSHQVTQMGQEVILRCVPISNHLYFYWYRQILGQKVEFLVSFYNNEISEKSEIFDDQFSVERPDGSNFTLKIRSTKLEDSAMYFCASSVGTGVVGELFFGEGSRLTVL.